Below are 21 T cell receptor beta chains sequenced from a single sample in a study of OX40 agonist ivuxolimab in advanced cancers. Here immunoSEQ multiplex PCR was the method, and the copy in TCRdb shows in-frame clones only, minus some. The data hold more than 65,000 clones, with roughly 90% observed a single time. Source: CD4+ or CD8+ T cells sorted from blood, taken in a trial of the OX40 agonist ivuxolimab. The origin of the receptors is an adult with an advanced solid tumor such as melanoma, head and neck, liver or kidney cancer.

The CDR3 sequence is CASSYHGTVQETQYF. The CDR3 coding sequence is TGCGCCAGCAGCTACCACGGGACTGTCCAAGAGACCCAGTACTTC. This rearrangement joins TRBV5-1 to TRBJ2-5, with D possibly being TRBD2 (6 bases). The CDR3 is made up of 15 amino acids. With 3 bases removed from V and 1 base from J, the gap between germline ends came to 13 bases. Germline loops: CDR1 SGHRS, CDR2 YFSETQ.

The CDR3 here is CASSYDRRNTEAFF. CDR3 DNA: TGTGCCAGCAGTTACGATAGGCGCAACACTGAAGCTTTCTTT. This chain uses TRBV6-5 with TRBJ1-1, with unresolved D. Trimming removed 2 bases at V and 2 bases at J, with 9 bases between. This CDR3 has 14 amino acids. CDR1 and CDR2 (germline): MNHEY, SVGAGI.

This chain's CDR3 is CASSLGGREQYF. The CDR3 DNA is TGTGCCAGCAGCTTAGGGGGGAGGGAGCAGTACTTC. This chain links TRBV7-8 with TRBJ2-7; maybe TRBD2 (6 bases). From germline, CDR1 is SGHVS and CDR2 FQNEAQ. This CDR3 contains 12 residues. Trimming removed 1 base from V and 7 bases from J, with 8 bases in between.

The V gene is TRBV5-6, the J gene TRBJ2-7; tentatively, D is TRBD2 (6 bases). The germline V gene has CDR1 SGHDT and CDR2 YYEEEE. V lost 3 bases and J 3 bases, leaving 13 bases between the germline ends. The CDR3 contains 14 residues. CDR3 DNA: TGTGCCAGCAGCTCCCCGGGACTCTTCTACGAGCAGTACTTC. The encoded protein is CASSSPGLFYEQYF.

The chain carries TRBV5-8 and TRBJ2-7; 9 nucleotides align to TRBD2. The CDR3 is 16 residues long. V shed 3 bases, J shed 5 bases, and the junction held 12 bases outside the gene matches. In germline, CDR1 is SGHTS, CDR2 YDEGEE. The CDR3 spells CASSWQSSGIIDEQYF. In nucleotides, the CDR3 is TGTGCCAGCAGCTGGCAATCTAGCGGGATCATCGACGAGCAGTACTTC.

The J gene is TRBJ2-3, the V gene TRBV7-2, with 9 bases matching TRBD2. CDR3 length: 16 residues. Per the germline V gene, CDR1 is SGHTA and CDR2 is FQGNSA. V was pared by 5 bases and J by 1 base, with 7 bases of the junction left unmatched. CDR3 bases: TGTGCCAGCAGCCAAACGAGGACTAGCGGCACAGATACGCAGTATTTT. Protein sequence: CASSQTRTSGTDTQYF.

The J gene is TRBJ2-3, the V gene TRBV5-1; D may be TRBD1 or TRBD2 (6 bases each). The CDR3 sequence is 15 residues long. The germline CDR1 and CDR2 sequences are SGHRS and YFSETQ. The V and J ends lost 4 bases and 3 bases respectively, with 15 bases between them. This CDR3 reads CASSQGSSVTDTQYF. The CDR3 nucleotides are TGCGCCAGCAGCCAGGGGTCTAGCGTAACAGATACGCAGTATTTT.

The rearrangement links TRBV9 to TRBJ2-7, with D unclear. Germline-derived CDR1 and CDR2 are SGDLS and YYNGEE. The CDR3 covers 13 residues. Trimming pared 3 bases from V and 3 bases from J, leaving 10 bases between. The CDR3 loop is CASSAAVSYEQYF. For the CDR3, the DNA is TGTGCCAGCAGCGCAGCAGTCAGCTACGAGCAGTACTTC.

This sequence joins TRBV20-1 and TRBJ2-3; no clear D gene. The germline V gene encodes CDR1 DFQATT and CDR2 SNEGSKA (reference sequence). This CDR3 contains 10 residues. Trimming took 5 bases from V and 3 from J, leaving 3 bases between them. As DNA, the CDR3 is TGCAGTGCTCAGACAGATACGCAGTATTTT. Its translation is CSAQTDTQYF.

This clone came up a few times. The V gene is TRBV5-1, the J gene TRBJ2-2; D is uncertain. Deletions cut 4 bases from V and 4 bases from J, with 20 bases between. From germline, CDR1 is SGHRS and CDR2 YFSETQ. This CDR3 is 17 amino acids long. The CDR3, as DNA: TGCGCCAGCAGCCCACAATTTTACAGTCTACGCACCGGGGAGCTGTTTTTT. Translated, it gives CASSPQFYSLRTGELFF.

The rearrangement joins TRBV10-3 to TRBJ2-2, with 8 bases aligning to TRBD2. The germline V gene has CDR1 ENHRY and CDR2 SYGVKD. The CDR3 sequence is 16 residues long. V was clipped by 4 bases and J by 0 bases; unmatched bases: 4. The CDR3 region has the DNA TGTGCCATCAGTGGTACTAGCGGCGCGAACACCGGGGAGCTGTTTTTT. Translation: CAISGTSGANTGELFF.

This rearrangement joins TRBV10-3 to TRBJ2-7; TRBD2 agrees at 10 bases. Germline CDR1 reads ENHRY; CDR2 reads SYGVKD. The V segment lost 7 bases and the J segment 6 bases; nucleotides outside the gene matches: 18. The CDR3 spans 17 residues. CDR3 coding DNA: TGTGCCATCACCGAACGAGCGGGAGGGCCAGCTTCTACCGAGCAGTACTTC. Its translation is CAITERAGGPASTEQYF.

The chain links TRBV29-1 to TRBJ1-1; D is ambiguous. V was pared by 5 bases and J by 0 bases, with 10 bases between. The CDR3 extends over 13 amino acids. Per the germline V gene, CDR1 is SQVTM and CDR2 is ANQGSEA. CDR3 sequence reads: CSVSLRLNTEAFF. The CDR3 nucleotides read TGCAGCGTTTCACTTCGACTGAACACTGAAGCTTTCTTT.

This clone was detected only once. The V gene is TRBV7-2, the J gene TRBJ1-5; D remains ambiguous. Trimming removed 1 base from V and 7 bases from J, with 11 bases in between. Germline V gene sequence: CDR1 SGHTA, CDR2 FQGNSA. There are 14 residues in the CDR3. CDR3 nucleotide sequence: TGTGCCAGCAGCTTAGATCGGGGATACCAGCCCCAGCATTTT. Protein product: CASSLDRGYQPQHF.

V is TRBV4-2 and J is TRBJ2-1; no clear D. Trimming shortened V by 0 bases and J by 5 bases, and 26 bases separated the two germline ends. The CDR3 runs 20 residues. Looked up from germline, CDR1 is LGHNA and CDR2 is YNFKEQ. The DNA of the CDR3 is TGTGCCAGCAGCCAAGATTCGCCGCCCGGGCTAGTAGGCTTGGACAATGAGCAGTTCTTC. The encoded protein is CASSQDSPPGLVGLDNEQFF.

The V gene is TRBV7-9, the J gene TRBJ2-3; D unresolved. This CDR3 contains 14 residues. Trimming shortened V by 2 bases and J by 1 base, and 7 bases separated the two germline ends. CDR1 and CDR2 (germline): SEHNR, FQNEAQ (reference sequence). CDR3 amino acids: CASSLTRGTDTQYF. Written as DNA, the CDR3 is TGTGCCAGCAGCTTAACCCGGGGCACAGATACGCAGTATTTT.

CDR3 loop: CASSPEPQGYSPLHF. The CDR3 nucleotides read TGTGCCAGCAGCCCAGAACCCCAGGGGTATTCACCCCTCCACTTT. This chain uses TRBV5-6 with TRBJ1-6; tentative D call: TRBD1 (6 bases). CDR3 length: 15 residues. Between the trimmed V and J ends, which lost 4 bases and 8 bases, there was a span of 16 bases. CDR1 and CDR2 from the germline V gene are SGHDT and YYEEEE.

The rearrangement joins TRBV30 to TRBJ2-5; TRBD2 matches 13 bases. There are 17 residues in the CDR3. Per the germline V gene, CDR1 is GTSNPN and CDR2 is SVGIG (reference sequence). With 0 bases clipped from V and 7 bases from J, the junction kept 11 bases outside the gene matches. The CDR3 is CAWSVARTSGSTGTQYF. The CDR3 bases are TGTGCCTGGAGTGTCGCGAGGACTAGCGGGAGCACCGGGACCCAGTACTTC. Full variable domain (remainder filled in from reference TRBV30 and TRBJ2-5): SQTIHQWPATLVQPVGSPLSLECTVEGTSNPNLYWYRQAAGRGLQLLFYSVGIGQISSEVPQNLSASRPQDRQFILSSKKLLLSDSGFYLCAWSVARTSGSTGTQYFGPGTRLLVL.

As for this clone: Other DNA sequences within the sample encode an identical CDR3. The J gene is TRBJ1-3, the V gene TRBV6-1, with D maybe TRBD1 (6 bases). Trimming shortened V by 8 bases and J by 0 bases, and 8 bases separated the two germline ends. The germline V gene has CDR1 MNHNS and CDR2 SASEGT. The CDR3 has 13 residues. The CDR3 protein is CASLTGSGNTIYF. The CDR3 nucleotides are TGTGCCAGCCTGACAGGCTCTGGAAACACCATATATTTT.

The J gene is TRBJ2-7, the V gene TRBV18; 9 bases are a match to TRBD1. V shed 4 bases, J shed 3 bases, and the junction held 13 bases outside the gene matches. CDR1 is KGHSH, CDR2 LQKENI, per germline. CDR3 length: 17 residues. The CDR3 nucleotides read TGTGCCAGCTCACTCAGCCCCCAAGGACAGGGGAGCTACGAGCAGTACTTC. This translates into CASSLSPQGQGSYEQYF.

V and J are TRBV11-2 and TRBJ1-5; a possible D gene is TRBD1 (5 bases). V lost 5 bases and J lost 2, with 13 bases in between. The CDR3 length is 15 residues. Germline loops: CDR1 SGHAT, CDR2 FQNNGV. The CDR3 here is CASSLLGGRNQPQHF. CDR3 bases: TGTGCCAGCAGCCTACTGGGGGGTCGCAATCAGCCCCAGCATTTT.